The rows below give T cell receptor beta chains drawn from one sample of a study of T cells of healthy individuals. TCRdb recomputed calls from the 5' RACE reads with MiXCR, one row per CDR3 protein. Here the sample spans approximately 100,000 distinct CDR3 sequences, roughly 18% being singletons. Every receptor here comes from a human donor in good health. Both conserved end residues are part of each CDR3.

>TRBV11-1
CASTIEGGSQETQYF
>TRBV20-1
CSASDILFSYEQYF
>TRBV10-3
CAISEKAADTQYF
>TRBV5-1
CASSLSGVTEAFF
>TRBV6-2/TRBV6-3
CASSTGTATNEKLFF
>TRBV7-9
CASSLAVLPNSPLHF
>TRBV7-2
CASSPHRNEQFF
>TRBV27
CASSPGQVAGNEQFF
>TRBV3-1
CASSPRHRGGQRSVDSGNTIYF
>TRBV7-9
CASSLEEGGYTF
>TRBV6-2/TRBV6-3
CASSFGLAGTGELFF
>TRBV7-3
CASSSPLAASGELFF
>TRBV6-5
CASSTRVAEPQHF
>TRBV11-2
CASSSSATGELFF
>TRBV3-1
CASSHDSQNIQYF
>TRBV7-2
CASSTLLGTTYEQYF
>TRBV6-2/TRBV6-3
CASSLDYRTQYF
>TRBV4-3
CASSQDPPSGTAHYEQYF
>TRBV7-6
CASSFVATNEKLFF
>TRBV5-6
CASSFHWGPDTQYF
>TRBV7-2
CASSLDWRLAGNTGELFF
>TRBV12-3/TRBV12-4
CASSYRTANQPQHF
>TRBV5-1
CASRESTDYNEQFF
>TRBV2
CASNGREWVFGETQYF
>TRBV5-1
CASSNPAAGANVLTF
>TRBV20-1
CSAPSGPNSYNEQFF
>TRBV7-3
CASSLNGLGLADTGELFF
>TRBV19
CASLDRSSYEQYF
>TRBV4-2
CASSQVGRKNTEAFF
>TRBV7-2
CASSGLANEQFF
>TRBV20-1
CSAETRQALSYNEQFF
>TRBV29-1
CSVTSGGETQYF
>TRBV2
CASSGSGSLLDTQYF
>TRBV12-3/TRBV12-4
CASSPQGMGSPLHF
>TRBV29-1
CSVEGGARDSENEQFF
>TRBV24-1
CATSRAGVTPQHF
>TRBV19
CASSMSAGRGTDTQYF
>TRBV6-2/TRBV6-3
CASGVGPKQFF
>TRBV2
CASTLDRGPQETQYF
>TRBV5-5
CASSLRLIAVYSYEQYF